This T cell receptor (beta chain) was sequenced in a study of blood T cell repertoires in COVID-19. Study background: T cells, B-cell-depleted T cells, or PBMCs supplied cDNA or gDNA.

Some clones are missing from TCRdb's copy, which holds only in-frame ones; the method was immunoSEQ multiplex PCR. The repertoire includes 250,000 or so clones, about four fifths of them detected once, and roughly 4% sits in the top ten. The CDR3 consists of 17 residues. Germline CDR1 and CDR2: SGHTA and FQGTGA. V lost 2 bases and J lost 6; bases outside the gene matches: 8. The V and J genes are TRBV7-3 and TRBJ2-1; 12 bases agree with TRBD2. Input material: peripheral blood. This sequence was found in a man aged 50 or older with acute or convalescent COVID-19. This CDR3 is CASSLRTSGIFANEQFF. The CDR3 region has the DNA TGTGCCAGCAGCTTACGGACTAGCGGGATCTTTGCCAATGAGCAGTTCTTC.